Shown below are 23 T cell receptor beta chains from a single sample sequenced in a study of human T cells and chemical hapten exposure. The time point was: pre-sensitization, week 0. Treatment denoted: therapeutic diphenylcyclopropenone sensitization with weekly scalp DPC. TCRdb analysed the RACE reads with MiXCR anew, one entry per CDR3 protein. The sample contains about 120,000 distinct CDR3 sequences, 13% of which appear only once. Source: whole blood, taken in connection with sensitization to the hapten diphenylcyclopropenone (DPC). These receptors came from a woman aged 18-35 years with alopecia areata. Some clones in this sample may be carry-over from other donors' samples.

This clonotype was seen many times. The chain joins TRBV28 to TRBJ2-5; 10 bases line up with TRBD1. In germline, CDR1 is MDHEN, CDR2 SYDVKM. After removal of 6 bases from V and 7 bases from J, the junction contained 14 bases not matched to a gene. The CDR3 is 16 amino acids. The CDR3 nucleotides are TGTGCCAGCAGGGGACAGGGGAGCGCCGCTCGTGGGACCCAGTACTTC. Protein sequence: CASRGQGSAARGTQYF.

This chain uses TRBV10-3 with TRBJ1-6; D is undetermined. This CDR3 spans 12 amino acids. Trimming took 3 bases from V and 10 from J, leaving 7 bases between them. Germline CDR1 and CDR2: ENHRY and SYGVKD. CDR3 in amino acids: CAISDGWSPLHF. CDR3 bases: TGTGCCATCAGTGACGGCTGGTCACCCCTCCACTTT.

The sample holds many counts of this clonotype. The V call is TRBV6-6, the J call TRBJ1-1, with TRBD1 as a possible D gene (5 bases). Germline values: CDR1 MNHNY, CDR2 SVGAGI (reference sequence). The CDR3 runs to 12 residues. Trimming removed 4 bases from V and 6 bases from J, with 9 bases in between. The CDR3 loop is CASSSTESEAFF. The CDR3 coding sequence is TGTGCCAGCAGTTCGACAGAGTCTGAAGCTTTCTTT.

This clonotype occurred many times. The rearrangement joins TRBV6-2 or TRBV6-3 to TRBJ2-7; no clear D. Germline V gene data show CDR1 as MNHEY and CDR2 as SVGEGT. Trimming removed 8 bases from V and 2 bases from J, with 13 bases in between. The CDR3 consists of 13 residues. CDR3 protein: CASSLVGTYEQYF. The DNA of the CDR3 is TGTGCCAGCTCCCTCGTCGGTACCTACGAGCAGTACTTC.

This clonotype was counted only a few times. The CDR3 loop reads CASNPLGRGSNTEAFF. CDR3 sequence (DNA): TGTGCCAGCAATCCCCTCGGCCGGGGCTCGAACACTGAAGCTTTCTTT. The chain has TRBV6-5 and TRBJ1-1; weak D call: TRBD1 (5 bases). V gave up 7 bases and J gave up 1 base, with 19 bases separating them. This CDR3 has 16 residues. Germline assignment: CDR1 MNHEY and CDR2 SVGAGI.

This clonotype has just a few counts. This chain links TRBV18 with TRBJ1-2; 9 bases align to TRBD1. Germline V gives CDR1 KGHSH, CDR2 LQKENI. V dropped 4 bases and J dropped 0; count of bases not matched to a gene: 3. The CDR3 is made up of 15 amino acids. The CDR3: CASSRDRGTNYGYTF. The CDR3 DNA sequence: TGTGCCAGCTCACGAGACAGGGGGACTAACTATGGCTACACCTTC.

The chain recombines TRBV29-1 with TRBJ1-1; tentatively, D is TRBD1 (6 bases). The CDR3 has 14 residues. The V end lost 8 bases, the J end lost 4 bases, and 20 bases lay between the germline ends. Germline V gives CDR1 SQVTM, CDR2 ANQGSEA. The CDR3 is CSIEQSRGSTEAFF. CDR3 coding DNA: TGCAGCATAGAGCAGTCCAGGGGTTCCACTGAAGCTTTCTTT.

The chain is built from TRBV20-1 and TRBJ1-1; D perhaps matches TRBD1 (5 bases). Germline lookup yields CDR1 DFQATT and CDR2 SNEGSKA (reference sequence). This CDR3 contains 15 residues. Trimming left V 3 bases short and J 0 bases short, with 14 bases between. DNA for the CDR3: TGCAGTGCTAGCAGCTCCGGACATTTGAACACTGAAGCTTTCTTT. It yields the protein CSASSSGHLNTEAFF.

This chain uses TRBV15 with TRBJ2-6; D is uncertain. V lost 8 bases to trimming and J lost 6 bases, with 11 bases between them. Germline V lookup: CDR1 LNHNV, CDR2 YYDKDF (reference sequence). This CDR3 region has 13 residues. CDR3 region: CATAVWEANVLTF. Here the CDR3 DNA reads TGTGCCACCGCAGTCTGGGAGGCCAACGTCCTGACTTTC.

This clonotype showed up many times. The genes are TRBV9 and TRBJ2-3, with 9 bases aligning to TRBD1. V shed 4 bases, J shed 3 bases, and the junction held 9 bases outside the gene matches. Germline values: CDR1 SGDLS, CDR2 YYNGEE. CDR3 length: 16 amino acids. The CDR3 sequence is CASSPSQGASTDTQYF. DNA of the CDR3: TGTGCCAGCAGCCCCTCACAGGGGGCCTCGACAGATACGCAGTATTTT. Full variable domain (remainder filled in from reference TRBV9 and TRBJ2-3): DSGVTQTPKHLITATGQRVTLRCSPRSGDLSVYWYQQSLDQGLQFLIQYYNGEERAKGNILERFSAQQFPDLHSELNLSSLELGDSALYFCASSPSQGASTDTQYFGPGTRLTVL.

This clonotype was seen only a few times. The rearrangement links TRBV10-3 to TRBJ1-1; the D is unclear. Germline V gene sequence: CDR1 ENHRY, CDR2 SYGVKD. CDR3 length equals 14 residues. V lost 7 bases to trimming and J lost 4 bases, with 16 bases between them. Here the CDR3 reads CAITPSGVSTEAFF. The CDR3 nucleotides are TGTGCCATCACCCCTTCGGGCGTAAGCACTGAAGCTTTCTTT.

The genes are TRBV28 and TRBJ2-1, with 8 bases matching TRBD1. The germline gives CDR1 MDHEN, CDR2 SYDVKM. The CDR3 covers 13 residues. V was clipped by 5 bases and J by 8 bases; unmatched bases: 5. CDR3 bases: TGTGCCAGCAGTCCCCTGGACAGGGATGAGCAGTTCTTC. As protein: CASSPLDRDEQFF.

This clonotype has a handful of counts. The V call is TRBV29-1, the J call TRBJ2-3; 10 bases are a match to TRBD2. Germline V gene lookup returns CDR1 SQVTM and CDR2 ANQGSEA. CDR3 length: 16 amino acids. V shed 3 bases, J shed 1 base, and the junction held 7 bases outside the gene matches. Here the CDR3 reads CSVDSASGGRTDTQYF. Here the CDR3 DNA reads TGCAGCGTTGACTCGGCTAGCGGGGGCCGCACAGATACGCAGTATTTT.

This chain joins TRBV7-6 and TRBJ2-7; D is perhaps TRBD2 (6 bases). CDR1 and CDR2 from the germline V gene are SGHVS and FNYEAQ. The CDR3 is made up of 15 amino acids. With 5 bases removed from V and 1 base from J, the gap between germline ends came to 15 bases. Here the CDR3 DNA reads TGTGCCAGCAGCCTCCGCGGAGGGCATTCCTACGAGCAGTACTTC. Amino acid sequence: CASSLRGGHSYEQYF.

The chain couples TRBV6-1 to TRBJ2-1, with D hard to call. CDR3 size: 14 residues. Trimming left V 2 bases short and J 9 bases short, with 14 bases between. In germline, CDR1 is MNHNS, CDR2 SASEGT. CDR3 region: CASSENNLGGEQFF. DNA for the CDR3: TGTGCCAGCAGTGAAAATAATCTGGGCGGTGAGCAGTTCTTC.

The J gene is TRBJ2-3, the V gene TRBV7-2, with D perhaps matching TRBD1 (5 bases). With 5 bases removed from V and 2 bases from J, the gap between germline ends came to 11 bases. CDR1 and CDR2 from the germline V gene are SGHTA and FQGNSA. The CDR3 is 14 amino acids. The CDR3 DNA sequence: TGTGCCAGCAGCGTAACAGGACCCACAGATACGCAGTATTTT. The encoded protein is CASSVTGPTDTQYF.

The sample holds a few counts of this clonotype. The chain joins TRBV2 to TRBJ2-7; D remains unclear. The V gene's germline CDR1 is SNHLY and CDR2 FYNNEI. The V end lost 2 bases, the J end lost 1 base, and 9 bases lay between the germline ends. The CDR3 contains 14 residues. The chain's CDR3 is CASSERKGSYEQYF. In DNA, the CDR3 is TGTGCCAGCAGTGAAAGAAAAGGTTCCTACGAGCAGTACTTC.

The chain has TRBV28 and TRBJ2-7, with 8 bases matching TRBD1. Germline V gene sequence: CDR1 MDHEN, CDR2 SYDVKM. CDR3 length equals 13 residues. Trimming took 2 bases from V and 6 from J; bases not matched to a gene: 3. The CDR3 sequence: CASSLETGGEQYF. In DNA form, the CDR3 reads TGTGCCAGCAGTTTAGAAACAGGGGGCGAGCAGTACTTC.

This clonotype was seen at least ten times. The gene calls are TRBV7-6 and TRBJ1-6, with 9 positions matching TRBD1. The length of the CDR3 is 14 residues. J lost 7 bases, V lost 6 bases, and 4 bases had no gene match. In germline, CDR1 is SGHVS, CDR2 FNYEAQ. The CDR3 spells CASRRTGVNSPLHF. CDR3 coding DNA: TGTGCCAGCAGAAGGACAGGGGTAAATTCACCCCTCCACTTT.

J is TRBJ1-1 and V is TRBV7-8, with D possibly TRBD1 on 6 matching bases. The V gene's germline CDR1 is SGHVS and CDR2 FQNEAQ. The CDR3 has 15 residues. Trimming shortened V by 5 bases and J by 3 bases, and 16 bases separated the two germline ends. The DNA for the CDR3 is TGTGCCAGCAGCCCGGCTGCAGGGGTTTACACTGAAGCTTTCTTT. This translates into CASSPAAGVYTEAFF.

This clonotype came up many times. J is TRBJ1-6 and V is TRBV7-9; 7 nucleotides agree with TRBD1. This CDR3 is 16 amino acids long. J was trimmed by 5 bases and V by 3 bases; bases with no gene match: 7. Germline lookup yields CDR1 SEHNR and CDR2 FQNEAQ (reference sequence). The CDR3 is CASSLGQPINNSPLHF. The CDR3 DNA sequence: TGTGCCAGCAGCTTGGGACAGCCGATTAATAATTCACCCCTCCACTTT.

The chain joins TRBV6-5 to TRBJ2-7, with unresolved D. Per the germline V gene, CDR1 is MNHEY and CDR2 is SVGAGI. V was trimmed by 5 bases and J by 5 bases, leaving 4 bases between them. CDR3 length: 10 residues. DNA of the CDR3: TGTGCCAGCAGTCCACACGAGCAGTACTTC. Its translation: CASSPHEQYF.

This clonotype was found many times. The chain employs TRBV7-6 and TRBJ1-5; D not certain. This CDR3 region has 14 residues. The V gene's germline CDR1 is SGHVS and CDR2 FNYEAQ. V lost 0 bases, J lost 4 bases, and 7 bases lay in between. CDR3 sequence reads: CASSLAGPNQPQHF. CDR3 bases: TGTGCCAGCAGCTTAGCAGGGCCGAATCAGCCCCAGCATTTT.